Listed here are 3 T cell receptor beta chains from one sample, sequenced in a study of T cells in Graves' hyperthyroidism and ophthalmopathy. Amplified TCR beta CDR3 regions came from RNA transcripts. The primer set for the first-round RT-PCR of the TCR CDR3 was HTBI. TCRdb independently ran MiXCR on the multiplex PCR reads; one entry per CDR3 protein. The sample includes 300,000 to 400,000 distinct CDR3 sequences, about 14% of them seen just once. Sequencing used blood. The receptor set was obtained from a woman aged 30 to 39 with Graves' ophthalmopathy.

This clonotype was detected a few times. The chain couples TRBV11-2 to TRBJ1-3; D is unclear. The CDR3 loop spans 16 amino acids. Germline V gene lookup returns CDR1 SGHAT and CDR2 FQNNGV. The germline V and J ends were trimmed by 0 bases and 0 bases, with 9 bases remaining between them. DNA for the CDR3: TGTGCCAGCAGCTTAGACGGAGGATTCTCTGGAAACACCATATATTTT. This translates into CASSLDGGFSGNTIYF.

This clonotype was seen ten or more times. The V call is TRBV12-3 or TRBV12-4, the J call TRBJ1-1; D remains unclear. Trimming stripped 8 bases from V and 5 bases from J, with 21 bases between. The CDR3 has 15 amino acids. CDR3 nucleotide sequence: TGTGCCAGCGTGCCCGAGGCTTCAATCGGAACTGAAGCTTTCTTT. This encodes CASVPEASIGTEAFF.

This clonotype occurred many times. This chain links TRBV2 with TRBJ2-7, with 9 bases lining up with TRBD2. J lost 4 bases, V lost 2 bases, and 21 bases had no gene match. In germline, CDR1 is SNHLY, CDR2 FYNNEI. This CDR3 is 20 amino acids long. CDR3: CASSESRFETFGGGGYEQYF. The CDR3 DNA reads TGTGCCAGCAGTGAATCCCGGTTCGAGACTTTTGGCGGGGGGGGGTACGAGCAGTACTTC.